This paragraph reports one T cell receptor beta chain. As processed by the authors: From reference gene primer amplification, estimates of nucleated cell counts were derived. Assay: immunoSEQ multiplex PCR; the TCRdb copy retains only in-frame clones and omits some. That table is the source of V, J and clone size, and D and trimming were worked out from the DNA. The repertoire holds under 200,000 clones, with about 80% as singletons. The sample belongs to a study of blood T cell repertoires in COVID-19. In germline, CDR1 is SGHAT, CDR2 FQNNGV. This CDR3 has 13 residues. V was pared by 2 bases and J by 7 bases, with 9 bases between.

V gene TRBV11-2 combines with J gene TRBJ1-5; perhaps TRBD1 as D (6 bases). The sequence derives from a man aged 65 to 79 with active or convalescent COVID-19. The sample consisted of peripheral blood. The chain's CDR3 is CASSLTTGQPQHF. DNA of the CDR3: TGTGCCAGCAGCTTAACCACAGGGCAGCCCCAGCATTTT.